This is a list of T cell receptor beta chains from one sample in a study of response to subunit inactivated influenza vaccine. Via MiXCR, TCRdb re-called the RT-PCR reads, giving one row per CDR3 protein. The sample lists a few hundred thousand distinct CDR3 sequences, 6% to 9% occurring once. The sample in question was PBMCs from blood, obtained less than 30 months after vaccination. All receptors derive from a man aged 50 to 75 who received an inactivated influenza vaccine. The CDR3 runs from the conserved cysteine through the conserved F or W. D genes are given only for firm matches. Clone size is given for some rows only: seen once, a few or many times, or a class if the clone is expanded.

CASSLGASGFTDTQYF	TGCGCCAGCAGCTTGGGGGCTAGCGGGTTCACAGATACGCAGTATTTT	TRBJ2-3	TRBV5-1	TRBD2	NA
CASSRGPYNEQFF	TGTGCCAGCAGCAGGGGCCCTTACAATGAGCAGTTCTTC	TRBJ2-1	TRBV7-2	NA	NA
CASSLLTGGDEKLFF	TGCGCCAGCAGCTTACTGACAGGGGGGGATGAAAAACTGTTTTTT	TRBJ1-4	TRBV5-1	TRBD1	NA
CASSEYSRTGQPQHF	TGTGCCAGCAGTGAATATTCCCGCACAGGTCAGCCCCAGCATTTT	TRBJ1-5	TRBV2	NA	few
CAREAVSYNEQFF	TGTGCCAGAGAGGCAGTATCCTACAATGAGCAGTTCTTC	TRBJ2-1	TRBV2	NA	NA
CPTSAFGEAFF	TGTCCCACCAGTGCATTTGGTGAAGCTTTCTTT	TRBJ1-1	TRBV24-1	NA	NA
CASSPKGVAAFF	TGTGCCAGTAGCCCCAAAGGGGTAGCTGCTTTCTTT	TRBJ1-1	TRBV19	NA	many
CASSLIIGAFF	TGTGCCAGCAGCTTAATTATCGGAGCTTTCTTT	TRBJ1-1	TRBV7-2	NA	few
CASSYSMHRGMNTEAFF	TGTGCCAGCAGTTACTCGATGCACAGGGGAATGAACACTGAAGCTTTCTTT	TRBJ1-1	TRBV6-5	TRBD1	many
CASSYRGFGEQYF	TGTGCCAGCAGTTATCGAGGCTTTGGGGAGCAGTACTTC	TRBJ2-7	TRBV6-2/TRBV6-3	NA	many
CASSWAGTYGYTF	TGTGCCAGCAGCTGGGCAGGGACCTATGGCTACACCTTC	TRBJ1-2	TRBV14	NA	many